Included here is one T cell receptor (beta chain) sequence, with context. The sample belongs to a study of control samples from healthy donors and cancer patients. The method was immunoSEQ multiplex PCR; TCRdb's version includes in-frame clones alone and lacks a portion of them. This table has around 120,000 clones, 88% appearing once. J lost 1 base, V lost 4 bases, and 6 bases had no gene match. Germline values: CDR1 SNHLY, CDR2 FYNNEI. The CDR3 is 15 residues long. The gene calls are TRBV2 and TRBJ2-5; 7 bases line up with TRBD1. The receptor was isolated from a woman in her seventies in good health. The sequenced material came from blood. As DNA, the CDR3 is TGTGCCAGCAGTGTTAACCGACAGGGCCAAGAGACCCAGTACTTC. Its translation is CASSVNRQGQETQYF.